A single sample is the source of the 23 T cell receptor beta chains below, sequenced in a study of T-cell reconstitution after alpha-beta-depleted transplantation in children. Molecular barcoding with unique molecular identifiers was used for the TCRbeta library. TCRdb processed the PCR reads anew with MiXCR; each CDR3 protein has one entry. The repertoire has about 980,000 distinct CDR3 sequences, about 26% of them found once; the top ten carry 28%. The sequencing here drew on PBMCs, mostly from graft donor cells, taken 360 days after TCRalphabeta/CD19-depleted stem cell transplant. Receptor source: a boy under two years old who had a stem cell transplant for SCID, so the T cells may come from the graft donor.

The chain carries TRBV4-1 and TRBJ2-7, with D possibly being TRBD2 (5 bases). In germline, CDR1 is MGHRA, CDR2 YSYEKL. The CDR3 has 16 residues. The V and J ends lost 1 base and 7 bases respectively, with 20 bases between them. CDR3 nucleotides: TGCGCCAGCAGCCAAGCTCCGGGAACCGGTCCCTGGGAGCAGTACTTC. Translated: CASSQAPGTGPWEQYF.

This clonotype was counted a few times. The chain carries TRBV10-3 and TRBJ1-1; TRBD1 might be the D (5 bases). The CDR3 has 14 residues. Between the trimmed V and J ends, which lost 2 bases and 8 bases, there was a span of 15 bases. Germline loops: CDR1 ENHRY, CDR2 SYGVKD. This CDR3 reads CAISEPRGGKEAFF. The CDR3 nucleotides read TGTGCCATCAGTGAGCCTAGGGGAGGAAAGGAAGCTTTCTTT.

A few counts support this clonotype. The rearrangement joins TRBV6-1 to TRBJ2-3; D is unresolved. The germline CDR1 and CDR2 sequences are MNHNS and SASEGT. The CDR3 is 15 amino acids. With 1 base removed from V and 1 base from J, the gap between germline ends came to 9 bases. CDR3 region: CASSEGGSGTDTQYF. The CDR3, as DNA: TGTGCCAGCAGTGAAGGTGGCAGCGGCACAGATACGCAGTATTTT.

This clonotype has a handful of counts. V and J are TRBV12-3 or TRBV12-4 and TRBJ1-3; D not certain. The CDR3 has 15 residues. V was trimmed by 2 bases and J by 0 bases, leaving 8 bases between them. The CDR3 here is CASSLKPSSGNTIYF. As DNA, the CDR3 is TGTGCCAGCAGTTTAAAGCCGAGCTCTGGAAACACCATATATTTT.

The rearrangement uses TRBV12-3 or TRBV12-4 and TRBJ1-5, with D uncertain. The V end was cut by 2 bases, the J end by 7 bases, with 9 bases between. The CDR3 covers 13 residues. CDR3 sequence: CASSLSVSQPQHF. CDR3 sequence (DNA): TGTGCCAGCAGTTTATCCGTCAGCCAGCCCCAGCATTTT.

The chain carries TRBV5-6 and TRBJ1-2; D is possibly TRBD1 (6 bases). Per the germline V gene, CDR1 is SGHDT and CDR2 is YYEEEE. The CDR3 covers 14 residues. Trimming stripped 5 bases from V and 6 bases from J, with 17 bases between. DNA for the CDR3: TGTGCCAGCAGGTTCGGGGTCGGGACACATGGCTACACCTTC. Encoded protein: CASRFGVGTHGYTF.

This chain links TRBV7-2 with TRBJ2-3, with 11 bases that match TRBD2. The junction had 8 bases not matched to a gene; V was cut back by 3 bases and J by 9 bases. The CDR3 spans 15 residues. The germline CDR1 and CDR2 sequences are SGHTA and FQGNSA. The CDR3 protein is CASSFQIAGGQTQYF. In DNA, the CDR3 is TGTGCCAGCAGCTTCCAAATAGCGGGGGGGCAGACGCAGTATTTT.

This rearrangement joins TRBV7-6 to TRBJ1-2; 9 bases match TRBD1. This CDR3 region has 15 residues. V gave up 4 bases and J gave up 6 bases; unmatched junction bases: 9. In germline, CDR1 is SGHVS, CDR2 FNYEAQ. DNA of the CDR3: TGTGCCAGCAGCTCTCCGGGACAGGGATCCAATGGCTACACCTTC. Translating it yields CASSSPGQGSNGYTF.

In this sample, this clonotype turned up a few times. The rearrangement uses TRBV7-2 and TRBJ2-4; D is possibly TRBD2 (5 bases). This CDR3 region has 15 residues. Germline V lookup: CDR1 SGHTA, CDR2 FQGNSA. Trimming took off 1 base at V and 1 base at J, with 8 bases between the two ends. DNA of the CDR3: TGTGCCAGCAGCTTAGGAGCTAGCGCCAAAAACATTCAGTACTTC. Its translation: CASSLGASAKNIQYF.

The chain couples TRBV10-3 to TRBJ2-3; 9 bases fit TRBD2. There are 16 residues in the CDR3. J was trimmed by 0 bases and V by 1 base; bases with no gene match: 2. Germline-derived CDR1 and CDR2 are ENHRY and SYGVKD. This chain's CDR3 is CAISEWLAGSTDTQYF. CDR3 coding DNA: TGTGCCATCAGTGAGTGGCTAGCGGGGAGCACAGATACGCAGTATTTT.

This chain links TRBV12-3 or TRBV12-4 with TRBJ2-3; D is possibly TRBD1 or TRBD2 (5 bases each). V gave up 6 bases and J gave up 2 bases, with 18 bases separating them. The CDR3 sequence is 16 residues long. The CDR3 coding sequence is TGTGCCAGCAGCCATGGGGACCGGACCCACACAGATACGCAGTATTTT. Protein product: CASSHGDRTHTDTQYF.

This chain connects TRBV5-6 to TRBJ2-1; D not certain. The CDR3 consists of 16 residues. Between the trimmed V and J ends, which lost 4 bases and 0 bases, there was a span of 14 bases. Germline V CDR1 and CDR2: SGHDT, YYEEEE. In DNA, the CDR3 is TGTGCCAGCAGCAACAGACACCTGAGCTCCTACAATGAGCAGTTCTTC. Protein product: CASSNRHLSSYNEQFF.

This clonotype was detected ten times or more. The V and J genes are TRBV7-2 and TRBJ2-3; D unresolved. The germline V gene has CDR1 SGHTA and CDR2 FQGNSA. This CDR3 is built from 13 residues. V lost 3 bases and J lost 2, with 6 bases in between. The DNA for the CDR3 is TGTGCCAGCAGCTTGAGGCCCACAGATACGCAGTATTTT. It specifies CASSLRPTDTQYF.

This clonotype was counted only a few times. CDR3 residues: CASSRSGTGRNIQYF. DNA for the CDR3: TGTGCCAGCAGCAGATCCGGGACAGGGAGAAACATTCAGTACTTC. J is TRBJ2-4 and V is TRBV7-2, with 9 bases aligning to TRBD1. The CDR3 is 15 amino acids. The ends lost 5 bases at V and 6 bases at J; junction bases unmatched: 8. Germline V gene data show CDR1 as SGHTA and CDR2 as FQGNSA.

The chain has TRBV10-3 and TRBJ2-2; D possibly corresponds to TRBD1 (6 bases). V lost 0 bases, J lost 9 bases, and 8 bases lay in between. CDR1 is ENHRY and CDR2 is SYGVKD in the germline V gene. The CDR3 contains 13 residues. CDR3 nucleotide sequence: TGTGCCATCAGTGAGTCGGGACACCGGGAGCTGTTTTTT. It encodes CAISESGHRELFF.

The chain joins TRBV4-1 to TRBJ2-1, with D maybe TRBD1 (5 bases). This CDR3 has 18 amino acids. Trimming took off 0 bases at V and 0 bases at J, with 15 bases between the two ends. Germline V gives CDR1 MGHRA, CDR2 YSYEKL. The CDR3 DNA follows: TGCGCCAGCAGCCAAGATAGCACAGGTGAGAGCTCCTACAATGAGCAGTTCTTC. Amino acid sequence: CASSQDSTGESSYNEQFF.

This chain joins TRBV5-1 and TRBJ2-5; D is ambiguous. The CDR3 has 18 residues. With 1 base removed from V and 2 bases from J, the gap between germline ends came to 21 bases. Germline loops: CDR1 SGHRS, CDR2 YFSETQ. CDR3 DNA: TGCGCCAGCAGCTTGTATCCACACTCTTCGGCTCTTCAAGAGACCCAGTACTTC. This gives the protein CASSLYPHSSALQETQYF.

V usage is TRBV12-3 or TRBV12-4 and J usage is TRBJ1-6; 8 bases map to TRBD1. Trimming removed 3 bases from V and 2 bases from J; junction bases left unmatched: 3. CDR3 length: 16 residues. The CDR3: CASSFSGGPYNSPLHF. In DNA form, the CDR3 reads TGTGCCAGCAGTTTTTCAGGGGGCCCCTATAATTCACCCCTCCACTTT.

This clonotype occurred many times. V is TRBV27 and J is TRBJ2-7, with D unclear. The ends were cut back, 6 bases at V and 4 bases at J, with 13 bases in the middle. Germline V gene lookup returns CDR1 MNHEY and CDR2 SMNVEV (reference sequence). The CDR3 runs 13 residues. The CDR3 DNA is TGTGCCAGCAGCCCTCGAGCGTCATACGAGCAGTACTTC. Protein: CASSPRASYEQYF.

The chain has TRBV20-1 and TRBJ2-7; 7 bases fit TRBD2. After removal of 6 bases from V and 1 base from J, the junction contained 9 bases not matched to a gene. CDR1 and CDR2 (germline): DFQATT, SNEGSKA (reference sequence). The CDR3 has 14 amino acids. Here the CDR3 reads CSALGEGISYEQYF. CDR3 in DNA: TGCAGTGCCTTGGGGGAGGGAATATCCTACGAGCAGTACTTC.

This clonotype was found a few times. The gene calls are TRBV5-6 and TRBJ2-7; the match to TRBD1 covers 8 bases. Germline lookup yields CDR1 SGHDT and CDR2 YYEEEE. This CDR3 has 14 amino acids. V shed 0 bases, J shed 4 bases, and the junction held 3 bases outside the gene matches. CDR3 sequence (DNA): TGTGCCAGCAGCTTGGGGTGGACAGGGTACGAGCAGTACTTC. Its protein product is CASSLGWTGYEQYF.

This chain links TRBV20-1 with TRBJ1-5; D is undetermined. Germline lookup yields CDR1 DFQATT and CDR2 SNEGSKA (reference sequence). V gave up 6 bases and J gave up 4 bases, with 13 bases separating them. This CDR3 contains 13 residues. CDR3 nucleotide sequence: TGCAGTGCAGAAGGACGGCCTAATCAGCCCCAGCATTTT. This sequence encodes CSAEGRPNQPQHF.

This clonotype was seen a handful of times. This chain connects TRBV6-5 to TRBJ1-5; D not resolved. The CDR3 length is 16 residues. V was clipped by 2 bases and J by 0 bases, with 11 bases between them. CDR1 and CDR2 from the germline V gene are MNHEY and SVGAGI. CDR3 in DNA: TGTGCCAGCAGTTACCGCCCAGACTATAGCAATCAGCCCCAGCATTTT. This translates into CASSYRPDYSNQPQHF.